The source of this TCR beta chain is a study of OX40 agonist ivuxolimab in advanced cancers. Whole-study context: A male proportion of approximately 80% was recorded, with mean age around 60 years and range roughly 23 to 79. People who had prior anti-PD-1, anti-PD-L1 or anti-CTLA-4 therapy could take part, and under 50% had some.

Germline V gene sequence: CDR1 MNHNS, CDR2 SASEGT. The CDR3 has 14 residues. The timepoints at which blood was sampled were baseline, cycle 4 day 1, and cycle 7 day 1. Libraries were prepared by immunoSEQ multiplex PCR; TCRdb keeps only in-frame clonotypes and omits some of them. The top ten clones hold approximately 2.4% of a sample with 55,000 to 80,000 clones, about 80% of them seen once. The source material was CD4+ or CD8+ T cells sorted from blood, sampled in a trial of the OX40 agonist ivuxolimab. The TCR comes from an adult with an advanced solid tumor such as melanoma, head and neck, liver or kidney cancer. The genes are TRBV6-1 and TRBJ2-5; no clear D gene. The DNA end is a closer match to TRBJ2-7, so the J assignment may be wrong. The chain's CDR3 is CASSEDSSSYEQYF. CDR3 bases: TGTGCCAGCAGTGAAGACTCGAGCTCCTACGAGCAGTACTTC.